Listed below are T cell receptor beta chains from one sample, sequenced in a study of blood T cell repertoires in COVID-19. The method was immunoSEQ multiplex PCR; TCRdb's version includes in-frame clones alone and lacks a portion of them. Altogether roughly 260,000 clones are present, roughly four fifths being singletons, with the ten largest covering 3.6%. The sequenced material came from PBMCs or T cells enriched from blood (not recorded which). The receptors were sampled from a woman between 40 and 55 years old who had been exposed to COVID-19. CDR3s include the opening cysteine and the closing phenylalanine or tryptophan. The D gene is left open where the match is weak. Clone size appears in some rows only: once, few, many, or a class for an expanded clone.

clone size: .
D gene: .
J gene: TRBJ1-1
V gene: TRBV21-1
CDR3 DNA: TGTGCCAGCAGCAATAGAGGGGACAGGGAGAACACTGAAGCTTTCTTT
CDR3 protein: CASSNRGDRENTEAFF

clone size: .
D gene: TRBD1
J gene: TRBJ2-1
V gene: TRBV2
CDR3 DNA: TGTGCCAGCAGTGCGGGACAGGGGTCCTACAATGAGCAGTTCTTC
CDR3 protein: CASSAGQGSYNEQFF

clone size: .
D gene: TRBD2
J gene: TRBJ2-1
V gene: TRBV7-3
CDR3 DNA: TGTGCCAGCAGCTTAATAGCGGGACGCACCTACAATGAGCAGTTCTTC
CDR3 protein: CASSLIAGRTYNEQFF

clone size: .
D gene: .
J gene: TRBJ2-3
V gene: TRBV5-1
CDR3 DNA: TGCGCCAGCAGCCCCTCGGTCGGGGCAGATACGCAGTATTTT
CDR3 protein: CASSPSVGADTQYF

clone size: .
D gene: .
J gene: TRBJ2-1
V gene: TRBV19
CDR3 DNA: TGTGCCAGTAGTTTGGGGGGTCGCTCCTACAATGAGCAGTTCTTC
CDR3 protein: CASSLGGRSYNEQFF

clone size: .
D gene: TRBD1
J gene: TRBJ2-7
V gene: TRBV7-3
CDR3 DNA: TGTGCCAGCAGCGACCCGGGACAGCAAACTAGGCCGGCCCTCTACGAGCAGTACTTC
CDR3 protein: CASSDPGQQTRPALYEQYF

clone size: .
D gene: .
J gene: TRBJ1-1
V gene: TRBV28
CDR3 DNA: TGTGCCAGCAGTTTGACTGTGAACACTGAAGCTTTCTTT
CDR3 protein: CASSLTVNTEAFF

clone size: once
D gene: TRBD2
J gene: TRBJ2-3
V gene: TRBV25-1
CDR3 DNA: TGTGCCAGCAGTGAACGAGCGGGGGGCCTCACAGATACGCAGTATTTT
CDR3 protein: CASSERAGGLTDTQYF

clone size: .
D gene: TRBD1
J gene: TRBJ2-5
V gene: TRBV5-4
CDR3 DNA: TGTGCCAGCAGCGGCCCGGGACAGGTGGGAGAAGAGACCCAGTACTTC
CDR3 protein: CASSGPGQVGEETQYF

clone size: .
D gene: TRBD2
J gene: TRBJ2-6
V gene: TRBV7-2
CDR3 DNA: TGTGCCAGCAGCTTAGTTGGCGGGGGGAGCTCTGGGGCCAACGTCCTGACTTTC
CDR3 protein: CASSLVGGGSSGANVLTF

clone size: .
D gene: .
J gene: TRBJ2-3
V gene: TRBV7-2
CDR3 DNA: TGTGCCAGCAGCCAAGACAGTTCCACAGATACGCAGTATTTT
CDR3 protein: CASSQDSSTDTQYF

clone size: .
D gene: .
J gene: TRBJ2-3
V gene: TRBV7-2
CDR3 DNA: TGTGCCAGCAGAGCCCCAAACGGGGATACGCAGTATTTT
CDR3 protein: CASRAPNGDTQYF

clone size: few
D gene: TRBD1
J gene: TRBJ1-2
V gene: TRBV7-3
CDR3 DNA: TGTGCCAGCAGCTCGCAGACAGGGAGCGGCTACACCTTC
CDR3 protein: CASSSQTGSGYTF

clone size: .
D gene: TRBD2
J gene: TRBJ2-7
V gene: TRBV20-1
CDR3 DNA: TGCAGTGCTAGTGAGGCCAGCGGGGGCCGTCCAGGCGAGCAGTACTTC
CDR3 protein: CSASEASGGRPGEQYF

clone size: few
D gene: .
J gene: TRBJ1-2
V gene: TRBV3-1/TRBV3-2
CDR3 DNA: TGTGCCAGCAGCCAAGACCCCAGGTATGGCTACACCTTC
CDR3 protein: CASSQDPRYGYTF

clone size: .
D gene: .
J gene: TRBJ1-5
V gene: TRBV19
CDR3 DNA: TGTGCCAGTAGTAGGGCCCTAAATCAGCCCCAGCATTTT
CDR3 protein: CASSRALNQPQHF

clone size: .
D gene: .
J gene: TRBJ1-5
V gene: TRBV21-1
CDR3 DNA: TGTGCCAGCAGCACACGGGACAGGAGCTATCAGCCCCAGCATTTT
CDR3 protein: CASSTRDRSYQPQHF

clone size: .
D gene: .
J gene: TRBJ1-4
V gene: TRBV5-4
CDR3 DNA: TGTGCCAGCAGCTTGAGGGTGGGGGGTACTAATGAAAAACTGTTTTTT
CDR3 protein: CASSLRVGGTNEKLFF

clone size: .
D gene: .
J gene: TRBJ1-1
V gene: TRBV5-1
CDR3 DNA: TGCGCCAGCAGCTTGGTAGGGGGTACGAACACTGAAGCTTTCTTT
CDR3 protein: CASSLVGGTNTEAFF

clone size: .
D gene: .
J gene: TRBJ1-6
V gene: TRBV10-1
CDR3 DNA: TGCGCCAGCACTCGGGGTACAGCATATAATTCACCCCTCCACTTT
CDR3 protein: CASTRGTAYNSPLHF

clone size: .
D gene: .
J gene: TRBJ1-4
V gene: TRBV29-1
CDR3 DNA: TGCAGCGGCTCGTCCCGGGAGACTAATGAAAAACTGTTTTTT
CDR3 protein: CSGSSRETNEKLFF

clone size: .
D gene: .
J gene: TRBJ1-1
V gene: TRBV18
CDR3 DNA: TGTGCCAGCTCACCGCGAACAGGGGAAGCTTTCTTT
CDR3 protein: CASSPRTGEAFF

clone size: .
D gene: TRBD1
J gene: TRBJ1-5
V gene: TRBV19
CDR3 DNA: TGTGCCAGTAGTATGGGACAGGGGGCCCAGCCCCAGCATTTT
CDR3 protein: CASSMGQGAQPQHF

clone size: .
D gene: .
J gene: TRBJ2-5
V gene: TRBV9
CDR3 DNA: TGTGCCAGCAGCGCCGGACAGTTCCAAGAGACCCAGTACTTC
CDR3 protein: CASSAGQFQETQYF

clone size: once
D gene: .
J gene: TRBJ2-7
V gene: TRBV18
CDR3 DNA: TGTGCCAGCTCACCAGTTAAAAAGGGAGGCTACGAGCAGTACTTC
CDR3 protein: CASSPVKKGGYEQYF

clone size: .
D gene: TRBD1
J gene: TRBJ1-1
V gene: TRBV28
CDR3 DNA: TGTGCCAGCAGTTCGAGGACAGGGGGGAACACTGAAGCTTTCTTT
CDR3 protein: CASSSRTGGNTEAFF

clone size: .
D gene: TRBD1
J gene: TRBJ1-5
V gene: TRBV3-1/TRBV3-2
CDR3 DNA: TGTGCCAGCAGCCAAGTTGGGACAGGGAACAATCAGCCCCAGCATTTT
CDR3 protein: CASSQVGTGNNQPQHF

clone size: .
D gene: .
J gene: TRBJ2-2
V gene: TRBV28
CDR3 DNA: TGTGCCAGCAGTCCTGGACAGAACACCGGGGAGCTGTTTTTT
CDR3 protein: CASSPGQNTGELFF

clone size: few
D gene: TRBD1
J gene: TRBJ2-7
V gene: TRBV19
CDR3 DNA: TGTGCCAGTGCGTCCCCCCGGGACAGACTCTCCTACGAGCAGTACTTC
CDR3 protein: CASASPRDRLSYEQYF

clone size: .
D gene: .
J gene: TRBJ1-5
V gene: TRBV4-1
CDR3 DNA: TGCGCCAGCAGCCATGATACAGGGAGCAATCAGCCCCAGCATTTT
CDR3 protein: CASSHDTGSNQPQHF

clone size: .
D gene: .
J gene: TRBJ2-7
V gene: TRBV18
CDR3 DNA: TGTGCCAGCCGGGGTAACAGCTACGAGCAGTACTTC
CDR3 protein: CASRGNSYEQYF

clone size: once
D gene: .
J gene: TRBJ1-5
V gene: TRBV7-2
CDR3 DNA: TGTGCCAGCAGCTTAGAAGGGGTTAGCAATCAGCCCCAGCATTTT
CDR3 protein: CASSLEGVSNQPQHF

clone size: .
D gene: TRBD2
J gene: TRBJ2-2
V gene: TRBV19
CDR3 DNA: TGTGCCAGTAGTTTTCCTCTAGCGGGGGGGCCTGGGGAGCTGTTTTTT
CDR3 protein: CASSFPLAGGPGELFF

clone size: .
D gene: .
J gene: TRBJ2-7
V gene: TRBV7-2
CDR3 DNA: TGTGCCAGCAGCTCCCGGGACACCTTCTACGAGCAGTACTTC
CDR3 protein: CASSSRDTFYEQYF

clone size: .
D gene: .
J gene: TRBJ1-3
V gene: TRBV28
CDR3 DNA: TGTGCCAGCCAGGGAAGCTCTGGAAACACCATATATTTT
CDR3 protein: CASQGSSGNTIYF

clone size: .
D gene: .
J gene: TRBJ1-5
V gene: TRBV7-2
CDR3 DNA: TGTGCCAGCAGCTTGCTGCCAGGGTCGCTCAATCAGCCCCAGCATTTT
CDR3 protein: CASSLLPGSLNQPQHF

clone size: .
D gene: TRBD1
J gene: TRBJ2-7
V gene: TRBV27
CDR3 DNA: TGTGCCAGCAAATATGGGACAGGACCTTACGAGCAGTACTTC
CDR3 protein: CASKYGTGPYEQYF

clone size: .
D gene: TRBD1
J gene: TRBJ1-1
V gene: TRBV19
CDR3 DNA: TGTGCCAGTACCCTCGAGAGGGGGCGCTTGGACACTGAAGCTTTCTTT
CDR3 protein: CASTLERGRLDTEAFF

clone size: .
D gene: .
J gene: TRBJ1-2
V gene: TRBV5-6
CDR3 DNA: TGTGCCAGCAGCCTCCAGGGAAATGGCTACACCTTC
CDR3 protein: CASSLQGNGYTF

clone size: .
D gene: .
J gene: TRBJ1-6
V gene: TRBV5-1
CDR3 DNA: TGCGCCAGCAAAGGTAACGGCCAGGGCAATTCACCCCTCCACTTT
CDR3 protein: CASKGNGQGNSPLHF

clone size: .
D gene: .
J gene: TRBJ2-3
V gene: TRBV6-6
CDR3 DNA: TGTGCCAGCAGCCCCAGGGTGGGCCCAGATACGCAGTATTTT
CDR3 protein: CASSPRVGPDTQYF